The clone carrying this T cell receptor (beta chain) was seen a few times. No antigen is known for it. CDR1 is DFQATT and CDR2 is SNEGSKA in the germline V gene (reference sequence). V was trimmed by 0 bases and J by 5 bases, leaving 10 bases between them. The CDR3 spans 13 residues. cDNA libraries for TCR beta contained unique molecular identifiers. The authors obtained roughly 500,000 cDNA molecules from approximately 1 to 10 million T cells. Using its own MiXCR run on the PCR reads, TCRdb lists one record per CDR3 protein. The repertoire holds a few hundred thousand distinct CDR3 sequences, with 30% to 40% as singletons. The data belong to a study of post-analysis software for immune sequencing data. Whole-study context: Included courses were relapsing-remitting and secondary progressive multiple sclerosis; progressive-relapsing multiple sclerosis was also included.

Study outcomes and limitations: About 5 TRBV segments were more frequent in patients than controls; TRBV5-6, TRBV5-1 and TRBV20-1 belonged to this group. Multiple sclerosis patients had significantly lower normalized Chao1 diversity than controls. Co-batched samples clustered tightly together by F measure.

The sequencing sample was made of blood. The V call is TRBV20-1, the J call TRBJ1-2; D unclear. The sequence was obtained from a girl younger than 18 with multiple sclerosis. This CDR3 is CSARDATLYGYTF. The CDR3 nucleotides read TGCAGTGCTAGAGATGCCACATTGTATGGCTACACCTTC.